Each of the 21 T cell receptor beta chains below was sequenced from the same sample in a study of regulatory T cells in long-lasting Graves disease. Time point indicated: newly diagnosed GD, antithyroid drugs for less than 3 months. The TCR library used RNA extracted from PBMCs. Arm-PCR of CDR3 regions and iRepertoire HTBI primers were the basis on which TCR beta libraries were built. In TCRdb, the multiplex PCR reads were re-called with MiXCR into one record per CDR3 protein. The data show 400,000 to 450,000 distinct CDR3 sequences, over 15% seen once. These data also featured in a second study, about T cells in Graves' hyperthyroidism and ophthalmopathy.

The sample consisted of peripheral blood mononuclear cells (PBMCs), taken at new diagnosis, from a patient treated with antithyroid drugs. The receptors stem from a woman aged 25 to 39 with Graves disease.

About this clonotype itself: Its ends do not fully match the called genes, so a read error is possible. The rearrangement uses TRBV5-4 and TRBJ2-7, with D unresolved. CDR3 length: 13 residues. The germline V gene has CDR1 SGHNT and CDR2 YYREEE (reference sequence). The CDR3: CASSLDSSCEQYF. The CDR3 nucleotides read TGTGCCAGCAGCTTGGACAGCTCCTGCGAGCAGTACTTC.

The CDR3 coding sequence is TGTGCCAGTAGTAGCCCCTTAAGGACAGCCGGGGGGCCCCAGCATTTT. This gives the protein CASSSPLRTAGGPQHF. The chain uses TRBV19 and TRBJ1-5; D may be TRBD1 (6 bases). CDR1 and CDR2 from the germline V gene are LNHDA and SQIVND (reference sequence). V dropped 4 bases and J dropped 9 bases, with 22 bases sitting between them. The CDR3 loop spans 16 amino acids. The variable domain in full, completed from reference TRBV19 and TRBJ1-5, reads DGGITQSPKYLFRKEGQNVTLSCEQNLNHDAMYWYRQDPGQGLRLIYYSQIVNDFQKGDIAEGYSVSREKKESFPLTVTSAQKNPTAFYLCASSSPLRTAGGPQHFGDGTRLSIL.

The rearrangement uses TRBV19 and TRBJ2-5; no firm D call. Between the trimmed V and J ends, which lost 4 bases and 5 bases, there was a span of 11 bases. Germline-derived CDR1 and CDR2 are LNHDA and SQIVND (reference sequence). This CDR3 is built from 13 residues. CDR3 coding DNA: TGTGCCAGTAGTACCGCCGATGGGGAGACCCAGTACTTC. The encoded protein is CASSTADGETQYF.

This clonotype has a count of ten or more. The V gene is TRBV7-3, the J gene TRBJ2-5, with 10 bases matching TRBD1. V lost 4 bases, J lost 5 bases, and 1 base stayed unmatched. CDR3 size: 13 residues. From germline, CDR1 is SGHTA and CDR2 FQGTGA. As DNA, the CDR3 is TGTGCCAGCAGCTCGGACAGGGGGGAGACCCAGTACTTC. Translation: CASSSDRGETQYF.

Ten or more counts support this clonotype. CDR3 protein: CASSLPRGLASNEQFF. DNA of the CDR3: TGTGCCAGCAGCCTGCCTCGGGGACTAGCCTCCAATGAGCAGTTCTTC. This rearrangement joins TRBV7-9 to TRBJ2-1, with 9 bases matching TRBD2. The CDR3 runs 16 residues. Losses at the gene ends were 5 bases for V and 6 bases for J; bases not matched to a gene: 11. Germline V gives CDR1 SEHNR, CDR2 FQNEAQ (reference sequence).

In its sample, this clonotype was seen many times. V gene TRBV12-3 or TRBV12-4 combines with J gene TRBJ2-2, with TRBD1 identical over 10 bases. V gave up 5 bases and J gave up 0 bases; unmatched junction bases: 9. This CDR3 has 18 residues. The CDR3 DNA follows: TGTGCCAGCAGTCCCCGGGACAGGGGCCCCCCGAACACCGGGGAGCTGTTTTTT. Its translation is CASSPRDRGPPNTGELFF.

Ten or more counts support this clonotype. The chain couples TRBV7-9 to TRBJ1-5; 10 nucleotides align to TRBD1. This CDR3 has 15 amino acids. Germline V gives CDR1 SEHNR, CDR2 FQNEAQ (reference sequence). The junction had 5 bases not matched to a gene; V was cut back by 5 bases and J by 4 bases. The CDR3 protein is CASSPPGQGNQPQHF. For the CDR3, the DNA is TGTGCCAGCAGCCCCCCGGGACAGGGGAATCAGCCCCAGCATTTT.

A single count supports this clonotype. This may come from a read error, since a much larger clone is one base off. CDR3 loop: CAISHTGGLINEQFF. In nucleotides, the CDR3 is TGTGCCATCAGCCACACAGGGGGCCTCATCAATGAGCAGTTCTTC. This chain links TRBV10-3 with TRBJ2-1; 9 bases line up with TRBD1. CDR1 ENHRY and CDR2 SYGVKD come from the germline V gene. The CDR3 is made up of 15 amino acids. The V and J ends lost 6 bases and 6 bases, in that order; junction bases with no gene match: 9.

Many counts were recorded for this clonotype. The rearrangement joins TRBV12-3 or TRBV12-4 to TRBJ1-5; D possibly corresponds to TRBD1 (6 bases). CDR3 length equals 15 residues. Trimming removed 6 bases at V and 0 bases at J, with 12 bases between. CDR3: CASSFRDTSNQPQHF. CDR3 nucleotide sequence: TGTGCCAGCAGCTTCCGGGACACTAGCAATCAGCCCCAGCATTTT.

This clonotype was seen repeatedly, ten times or more. The chain carries TRBV2 and TRBJ2-1; D might be TRBD2 (6 bases). This CDR3 is built from 15 residues. V was clipped by 6 bases and J by 6 bases, with 18 bases between them. Germline CDR1 is SNHLY and CDR2 is FYNNEI. In DNA, the CDR3 is TGTGCCAGCAGGTGGGACTTCAGAAGGGGCAATGAGCAGTTCTTC. Translating gives CASRWDFRRGNEQFF.

A word on this clonotype: A much more abundant neighbour one base away suggests this may be a read error. This rearrangement joins TRBV30 to TRBJ2-1; TRBD2 is a possible D gene (8 bases). In germline, CDR1 is GTSNPN, CDR2 SVGIG (reference sequence). This CDR3 spans 15 amino acids. Trimming took off 2 bases at V and 10 bases at J, with 21 bases between the two ends. The CDR3 loop is CAWSRGGGRKNEQFF. CDR3 DNA sequence: TGTGCCTGGAGTCGAGGGGGCGGGAGGAAGAACGAGCAGTTCTTC.

This clonotype was picked up many times. The J gene is TRBJ2-7, the V gene TRBV11-2; the match to TRBD2 covers 10 bases. The germline CDR1 and CDR2 sequences are SGHAT and FQNNGV. The length of the CDR3 is 16 residues. The ends lost 0 bases at V and 3 bases at J; junction bases unmatched: 5. The CDR3 region has the DNA TGTGCCAGCAGCTTAGAACTAGCGGGATTCATCTACGAGCAGTACTTC. Translated, it gives CASSLELAGFIYEQYF. The variable domain in full, completed from reference TRBV11-2 and TRBJ2-7, reads EAGVAQSPRYKIIEKRQSVAFWCNPISGHATLYWYQQILGQGPKLLIQFQNNGVVDDSQLPKDRFSAERLKGVDSTLKIQPAKLEDSAVYLCASSLELAGFIYEQYFGPGTRLTVT.

This clonotype was found many times. V gene TRBV7-6 combines with J gene TRBJ2-1, with D perhaps matching TRBD2 (5 bases). CDR1 is SGHVS and CDR2 is FNYEAQ in the germline V gene. Trimming pared 2 bases from V and 8 bases from J, leaving 13 bases between. This CDR3 region has 14 residues. CDR3 residues: CASSLLGSGYEQFF. DNA for the CDR3: TGTGCCAGCAGCTTACTCGGAAGCGGATATGAGCAGTTCTTC.

This clonotype was seen many times. The chain uses TRBV20-1 and TRBJ2-1; D remains unclear. The V gene lost 6 bases and the J gene lost 0 bases, with 18 bases spanning the gap. The germline V gene encodes CDR1 DFQATT and CDR2 SNEGSKA (reference sequence). The CDR3 is 16 amino acids. The CDR3 loop is CSALNRAKSSYNEQFF. In nucleotides, the CDR3 is TGCAGTGCGCTTAACCGGGCCAAGAGCTCCTACAATGAGCAGTTCTTC.

This clonotype came up a few times. V gene TRBV5-1 combines with J gene TRBJ1-1, with D hard to call. Germline-derived CDR1 and CDR2 are SGHRS and YFSETQ. The CDR3 consists of 14 residues. The V gene lost 4 bases and the J gene lost 0 bases, with 10 bases spanning the gap. The CDR3 is CASSADGLNTEAFF. In nucleotides, the CDR3 is TGCGCCAGCAGCGCGGACGGCCTGAACACTGAAGCTTTCTTT.

At least ten counts were recorded for this clonotype. This rearrangement joins TRBV11-2 to TRBJ2-1; TRBD2 aligns across 11 bases. Germline loops: CDR1 SGHAT, CDR2 FQNNGV. This CDR3 is 18 amino acids long. V lost 4 bases and J lost 0; bases outside the gene matches: 8. CDR3 residues: CASSSYRLAGRSYNEQFF. The CDR3 DNA is TGTGCCAGCAGCTCCTATAGACTAGCGGGACGCTCCTACAATGAGCAGTTCTTC.

This clonotype was seen many times. This sequence joins TRBV13 and TRBJ1-2; D unclear. The CDR3 spans 14 residues. The V gene lost 7 bases and the J gene lost 5 bases, with 17 bases spanning the gap. From germline, CDR1 is PRHDT and CDR2 FYEKMQ (reference sequence). This CDR3 is CASTLKGSQYGYTF. The DNA for the CDR3 is TGTGCCAGCACCCTCAAAGGAAGTCAGTATGGCTACACCTTC.

This clonotype has more than one count but fewer than ten. V and J are TRBV19 and TRBJ2-1; 9 nucleotides line up with TRBD2. The CDR3 is 14 amino acids. J gave up 5 bases and V 9 bases, and 8 bases lay outside the gene matches. Looked up from germline, CDR1 is LNHDA and CDR2 is SQIVND (reference sequence). CDR3 in DNA: TGTGCCAGCAAAGCGGGAGGTGCGGACAATGAGCAGTTCTTC. It translates to CASKAGGADNEQFF.

The genes are TRBV5-5 and TRBJ2-7; D may be TRBD1 (5 bases). V lost 2 bases to trimming and J lost 5 bases, with 20 bases between them. CDR1 is SGHKS, CDR2 YYEKEE, per germline (reference sequence). The CDR3 loop spans 16 amino acids. The CDR3 DNA sequence: TGTGCCAGCAGCTTCGGCGTTGGGGCCGCCGTTGACGAGCAGTACTTC. Amino acid sequence: CASSFGVGAAVDEQYF.

This clonotype was seen a handful of times. The chain carries TRBV28 and TRBJ2-4; no firm D call. The CDR3 contains 14 residues. CDR1 MDHEN and CDR2 SYDVKM come from the germline V gene. V lost 6 bases and J 3 bases, leaving 12 bases between the germline ends. The CDR3 loop reads CASSPAYIKNIQYF. The CDR3 DNA is TGTGCCAGCAGCCCAGCTTATATCAAAAACATTCAGTACTTC.

This rearrangement joins TRBV5-1 to TRBJ2-7, with 8 bases lining up with TRBD2. The CDR3 is 15 residues long. The trim removed 1 base at V and 2 bases at J, leaving 5 bases unmatched. CDR1 is SGHRS, CDR2 YFSETQ, per germline. Written as DNA, the CDR3 is TGCGCCAGCAGCTTGAAAGCGGGAGAAACCTACGAGCAGTACTTC. It encodes CASSLKAGETYEQYF. Combining the CDR3 with reference TRBV5-1 and TRBJ2-7 gives the whole variable domain KAGVTQTPRYLIKTRGQQVTLSCSPISGHRSVSWYQQTPGQGLQFLFEYFSETQRNKGNFPGRFSGRQFSNSRSEMNVSTLELGDSALYLCASSLKAGETYEQYFGPGTRLTVT.